This record looks at one T cell receptor beta chain sequence and its context. This sample was taken from a study of blood T cell repertoires in COVID-19. Study-level information: There were acute and convalescent COVID-19 samples, and they came from the United States, Italy and Spain. Sample material is recorded as cDNA or gDNA derived from T cells, B-cell-depleted T cells, or PBMCs.

In the original processing: Estimation of nucleated cell counts was performed using reference gene primer amplification. TCRdb keeps only in-frame clones here, not all; method: immunoSEQ multiplex PCR. Clonal size and the V and J genes are those of that table, whereas D and trimming came from the DNA. This table holds 200,000 to 250,000 clones, around 89% found once. The V segment lost 3 bases and the J segment 3 bases; nucleotides outside the gene matches: 0. CDR1 ENHRY and CDR2 SYGVKD come from the germline V gene. The CDR3 is made up of 14 amino acids. The sequence came from a young man with COVID-19, enrolled during active disease. Sequencing was carried out using peripheral blood. The rearrangement joins TRBV10-3 to TRBJ2-3; 10 nucleotides agree with TRBD2. DNA for the CDR3: TGTGCCATCAGTGAACTAGCGGGGACAGATACGCAGTATTTT. Its translation is CAISELAGTDTQYF.